Sequencing of this T cell receptor beta chain was carried out in a study of T cell responses to AZD1222 COVID-19 vaccine. Across the study: Researchers grouped second doses given at about 4 or about 12 weeks into one pool.

The study's findings and limits: The donor group comprised mostly white British people and more females; the analysis possibly underestimated clonal diversity.

V shed 5 bases and J shed 5 bases, with 21 bases lying between them. CDR1 and CDR2 from the germline V gene are LNHDA and SQIVND (reference sequence). The CDR3 contains 17 residues. A word on this clone: The antigen remains unidentified.

Sequenced by immunoSEQ multiplex PCR; TCRdb stores in-frame clones only, minus some. Counted here are some 140,000 clones, around 90% occurring once; the ten biggest clones make up 2.5% to 3.5%. V usage is TRBV19 and J usage is TRBJ1-4; tentative D call: TRBD1 (6 bases). This TCR came from an adult in good health. This specimen consisted of peripheral blood, obtained on day 0 of AZD1222 vaccination. The CDR3 protein is CASSSPTQKGGNEKLFF. Here the CDR3 DNA reads TGTGCCAGTAGTTCGCCGACTCAGAAGGGGGGGAATGAAAAACTGTTTTTT.